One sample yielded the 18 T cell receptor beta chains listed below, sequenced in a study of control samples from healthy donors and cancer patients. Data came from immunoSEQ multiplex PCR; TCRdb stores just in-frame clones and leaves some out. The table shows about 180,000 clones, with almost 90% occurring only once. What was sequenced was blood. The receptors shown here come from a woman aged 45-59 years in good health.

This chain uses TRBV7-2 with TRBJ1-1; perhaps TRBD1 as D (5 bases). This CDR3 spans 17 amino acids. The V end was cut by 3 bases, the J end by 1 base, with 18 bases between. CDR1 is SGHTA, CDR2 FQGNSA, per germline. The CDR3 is CASSLGPGEAANTEAFF. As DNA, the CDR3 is TGTGCCAGCAGCTTGGGACCAGGCGAGGCAGCGAACACTGAAGCTTTCTTT.

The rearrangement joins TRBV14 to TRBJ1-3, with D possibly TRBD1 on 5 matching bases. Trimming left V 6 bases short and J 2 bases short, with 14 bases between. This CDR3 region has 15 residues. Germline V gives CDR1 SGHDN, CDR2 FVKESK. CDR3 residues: CASRRDSSPGNTIYF. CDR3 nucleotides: TGTGCCAGCAGACGAGACAGTTCCCCTGGAAACACCATATATTTT.

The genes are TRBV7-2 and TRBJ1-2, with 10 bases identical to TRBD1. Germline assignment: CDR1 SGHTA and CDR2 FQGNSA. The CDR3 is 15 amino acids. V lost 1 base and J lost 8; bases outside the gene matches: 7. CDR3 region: CASSLVQTGGDGYTF. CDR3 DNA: TGTGCCAGCAGCTTAGTCCAGACAGGGGGCGACGGCTACACCTTC. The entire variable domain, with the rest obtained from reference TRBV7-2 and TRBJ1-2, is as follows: GAGVSQSPSNKVTEKGKDVELRCDPISGHTALYWYRQSLGQGLEFLIYFQGNSAPDKSGLPSDRFSAERTGGSVSTLTIQRTQQEDSAVYLCASSLVQTGGDGYTFGSGTRLTVV.

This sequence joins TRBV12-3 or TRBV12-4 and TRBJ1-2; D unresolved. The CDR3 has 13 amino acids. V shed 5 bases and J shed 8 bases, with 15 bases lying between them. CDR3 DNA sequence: TGTGCCAGCAGTCCGCAAGGTCCTCTCGGCTACACCTTC. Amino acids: CASSPQGPLGYTF.

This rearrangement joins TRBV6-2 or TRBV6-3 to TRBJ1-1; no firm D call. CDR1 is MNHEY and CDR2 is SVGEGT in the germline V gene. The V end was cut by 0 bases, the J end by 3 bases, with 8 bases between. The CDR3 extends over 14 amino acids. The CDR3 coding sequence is TGTGCCAGCAGTTACTCGACGGCCTACACTGAAGCTTTCTTT. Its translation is CASSYSTAYTEAFF.

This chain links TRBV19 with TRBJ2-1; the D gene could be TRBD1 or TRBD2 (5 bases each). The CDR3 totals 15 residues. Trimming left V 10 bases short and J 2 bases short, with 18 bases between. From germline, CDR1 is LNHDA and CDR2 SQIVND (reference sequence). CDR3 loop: CATLKGPGTYNEQFF. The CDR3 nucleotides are TGTGCCACCTTGAAGGGACCGGGTACCTACAATGAGCAGTTCTTC.

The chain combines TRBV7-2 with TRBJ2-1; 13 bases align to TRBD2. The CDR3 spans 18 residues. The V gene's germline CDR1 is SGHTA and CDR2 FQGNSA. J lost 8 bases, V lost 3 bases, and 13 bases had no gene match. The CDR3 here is CASSLGRLAGGVGDEQFF. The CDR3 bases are TGTGCCAGCAGCTTGGGGAGACTAGCGGGGGGCGTAGGAGATGAGCAGTTCTTC.

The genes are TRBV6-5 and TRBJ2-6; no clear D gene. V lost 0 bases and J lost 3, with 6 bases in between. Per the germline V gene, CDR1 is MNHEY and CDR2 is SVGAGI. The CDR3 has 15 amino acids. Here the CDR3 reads CASSYSGFGANVLTF. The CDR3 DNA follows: TGTGCCAGCAGTTACTCCGGGTTTGGGGCCAACGTCCTGACTTTC.

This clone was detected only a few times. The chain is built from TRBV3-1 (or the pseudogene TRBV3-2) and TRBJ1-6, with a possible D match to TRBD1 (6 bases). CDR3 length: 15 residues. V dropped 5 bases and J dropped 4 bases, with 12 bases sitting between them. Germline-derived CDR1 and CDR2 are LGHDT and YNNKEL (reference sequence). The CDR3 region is CASSTKGVYNSPLHF. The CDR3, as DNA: TGTGCCAGCAGCACAAAGGGGGTTTATAATTCACCCCTCCACTTT.

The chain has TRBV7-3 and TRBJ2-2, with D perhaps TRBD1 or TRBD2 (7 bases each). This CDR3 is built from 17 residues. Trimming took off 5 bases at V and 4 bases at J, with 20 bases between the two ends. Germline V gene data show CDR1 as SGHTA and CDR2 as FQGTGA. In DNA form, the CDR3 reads TGTGCCAGCAGCCCAGGGAGGGGGCGGAGCCCCACCGGGGAGCTGTTTTTT. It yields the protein CASSPGRGRSPTGELFF.

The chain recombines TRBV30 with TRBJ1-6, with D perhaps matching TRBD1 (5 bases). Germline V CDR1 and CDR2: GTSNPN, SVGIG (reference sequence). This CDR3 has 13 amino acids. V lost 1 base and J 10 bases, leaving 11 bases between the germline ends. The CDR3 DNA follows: TGTGCCTGGAGTGGGGGGGTGTCCTCACCCCTCCACTTT. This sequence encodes CAWSGGVSSPLHF.

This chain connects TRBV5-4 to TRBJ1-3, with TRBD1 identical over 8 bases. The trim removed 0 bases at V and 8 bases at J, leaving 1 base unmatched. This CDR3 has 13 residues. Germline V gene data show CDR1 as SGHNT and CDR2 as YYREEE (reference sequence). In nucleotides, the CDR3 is TGTGCCAGCAGCTTGGCAGGGGGCTACACCATATATTTT. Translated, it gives CASSLAGGYTIYF.

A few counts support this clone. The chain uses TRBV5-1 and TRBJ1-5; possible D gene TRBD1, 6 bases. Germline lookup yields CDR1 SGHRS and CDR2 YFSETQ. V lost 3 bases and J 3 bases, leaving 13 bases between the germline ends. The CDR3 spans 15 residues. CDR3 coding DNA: TGCGCCAGCAGCTCGGGGCAGGGGACCAATCAGCCCCAGCATTTT. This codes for CASSSGQGTNQPQHF. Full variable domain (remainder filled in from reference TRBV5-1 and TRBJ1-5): KAGVTQTPRYLIKTRGQQVTLSCSPISGHRSVSWYQQTPGQGLQFLFEYFSETQRNKGNFPGRFSGRQFSNSRSEMNVSTLELGDSALYLCASSSGQGTNQPQHFGDGTRLSIL.

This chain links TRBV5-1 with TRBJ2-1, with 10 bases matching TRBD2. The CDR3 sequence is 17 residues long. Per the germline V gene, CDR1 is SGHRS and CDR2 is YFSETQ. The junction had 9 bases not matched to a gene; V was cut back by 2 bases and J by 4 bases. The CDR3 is CASSFRLLAGTYNEQFF. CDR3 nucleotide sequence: TGCGCCAGCAGCTTCCGTTTACTAGCGGGGACATACAATGAGCAGTTCTTC.

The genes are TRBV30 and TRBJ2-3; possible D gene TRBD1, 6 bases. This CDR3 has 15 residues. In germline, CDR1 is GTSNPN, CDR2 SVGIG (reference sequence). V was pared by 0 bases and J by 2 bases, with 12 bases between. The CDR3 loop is CAWSVGTQSTDTQYF. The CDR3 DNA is TGTGCCTGGAGTGTAGGGACACAATCCACAGATACGCAGTATTTT. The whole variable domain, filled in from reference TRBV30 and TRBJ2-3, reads SQTIHQWPATLVQPVGSPLSLECTVEGTSNPNLYWYRQAAGRGLQLLFYSVGIGQISSEVPQNLSASRPQDRQFILSSKKLLLSDSGFYLCAWSVGTQSTDTQYFGPGTRLTVL.

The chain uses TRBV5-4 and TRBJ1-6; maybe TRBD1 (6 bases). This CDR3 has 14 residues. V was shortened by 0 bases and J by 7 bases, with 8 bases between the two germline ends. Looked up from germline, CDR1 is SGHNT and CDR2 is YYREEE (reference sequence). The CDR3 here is CASSLAGANSPLHF. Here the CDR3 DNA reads TGTGCCAGCAGCTTGGCAGGGGCGAATTCACCCCTCCACTTT.

The CDR3 bases are TGCGCCAGCAGCCCCCAGGGGGGGGGCCATGAGCAGTTCTTC. Translating gives CASSPQGGGHEQFF. The chain recombines TRBV4-1 with TRBJ2-1, with D perhaps TRBD1 or TRBD2 (7 bases each). Germline V lookup: CDR1 MGHRA, CDR2 YSYEKL. Trimming left V 4 bases short and J 8 bases short, with 15 bases between. The CDR3 loop spans 14 amino acids.

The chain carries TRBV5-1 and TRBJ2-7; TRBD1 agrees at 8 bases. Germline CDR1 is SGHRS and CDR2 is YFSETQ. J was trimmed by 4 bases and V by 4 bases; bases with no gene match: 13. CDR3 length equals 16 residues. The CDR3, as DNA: TGCGCCAGCAGCCGGGCGGCGGGACAGGCGGTGTACGAGCAGTACTTC. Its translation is CASSRAAGQAVYEQYF.